Included here is one T cell receptor beta chain sequence, with context. Antigen specificity is unknown. This sample was included in a study of T cells in Graves' hyperthyroidism and ophthalmopathy. Study-wide points: Blood also carried most thyroid clonotypes expanded above 0.001.

Germline CDR1 reads DFQATT; CDR2 reads SNEGSKA (reference sequence). The CDR3 sequence is 15 residues long. V lost 0 bases and J lost 4, with 13 bases in between. TCR beta CDR3 region amplification was performed from RNA transcripts. First-round RT-PCR targeting the TCR CDR3 was performed with the HTBI primer set. Via MiXCR, TCRdb re-called the multiplex PCR reads, giving one row per CDR3 protein. The data show hundreds of thousands of distinct CDR3 sequences, roughly a sixth seen once. The sequenced material came from blood. The sequence came from a woman aged 45 to 65 with Graves' hyperthyroidism that later progressed to Graves' ophthalmopathy. The chain joins TRBV20-1 to TRBJ1-3; weak D call: TRBD1 (5 bases). CDR3 in amino acids: CSARDGGGVGNTIYF. The CDR3 DNA sequence: TGCAGTGCTAGAGATGGGGGGGGGGTAGGAAACACCATATATTTT.